This TCR beta chain is from a study of blood T cell repertoires in COVID-19. Study-wide context: Samples of COVID-19 (acute and convalescent) were obtained from the United States, Italy and Spain.

Produced via immunoSEQ multiplex PCR; TCRdb's table is partial and in-frame only. This table has fewer than 200,000 clones, 88% appearing once. The germline gives CDR1 KGHDR, CDR2 SFDVKD. V trimming: 5 bases; J trimming: 4 bases; junction bases outside the gene matches: 1. This CDR3 has 12 amino acids. The age range of participants was about 18 to 100 years, with residence in fewer than 25 US areas. The sequence was obtained from a woman aged 18-30 years who had recovered from COVID-19. The sample consisted of PBMCs or T cells enriched from blood (not recorded which). The chain has TRBV24-1 and TRBJ2-7, with 7 bases that match TRBD1. CDR3 region: CATSGQGYEQYF. CDR3 bases: TGTGCCACCAGTGGACAGGGTTACGAGCAGTACTTC.